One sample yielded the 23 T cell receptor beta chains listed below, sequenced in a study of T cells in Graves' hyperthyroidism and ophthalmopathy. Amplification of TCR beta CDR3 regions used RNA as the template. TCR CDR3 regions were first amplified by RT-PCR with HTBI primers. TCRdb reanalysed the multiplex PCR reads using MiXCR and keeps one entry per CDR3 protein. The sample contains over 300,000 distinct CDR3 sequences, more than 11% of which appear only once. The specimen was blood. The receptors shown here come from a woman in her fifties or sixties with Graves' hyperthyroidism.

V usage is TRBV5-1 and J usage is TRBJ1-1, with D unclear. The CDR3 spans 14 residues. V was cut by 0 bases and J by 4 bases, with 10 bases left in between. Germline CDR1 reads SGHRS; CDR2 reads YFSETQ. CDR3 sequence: CASSLADLGTEAFF. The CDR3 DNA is TGCGCCAGCAGCTTGGCCGACCTTGGCACTGAAGCTTTCTTT.

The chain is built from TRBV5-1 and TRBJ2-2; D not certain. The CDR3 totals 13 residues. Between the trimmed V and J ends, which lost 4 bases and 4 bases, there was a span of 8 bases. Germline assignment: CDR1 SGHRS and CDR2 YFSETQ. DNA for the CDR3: TGCGCCAGCAGCGAACCATTCACCGGGGAGCTGTTTTTT. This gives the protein CASSEPFTGELFF.

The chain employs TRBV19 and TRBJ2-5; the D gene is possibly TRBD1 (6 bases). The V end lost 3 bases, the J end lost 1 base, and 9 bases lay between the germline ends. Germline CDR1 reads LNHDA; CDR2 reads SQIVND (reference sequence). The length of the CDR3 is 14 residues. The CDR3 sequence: CASSMQDSQETQYF. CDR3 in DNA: TGTGCCAGTAGTATGCAGGACAGCCAAGAGACCCAGTACTTC.

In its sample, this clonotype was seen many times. The DNA for the CDR3 is TGTGCCAGCAGCGCATGGGAGCGACCCTCCTACAATGAGCAGTTCTTC. Residues: CASSAWERPSYNEQFF. The V and J genes are TRBV9 and TRBJ2-1, with D possibly being TRBD2 (5 bases). The CDR3 extends over 16 amino acids. Germline V gene sequence: CDR1 SGDLS, CDR2 YYNGEE. The V end lost 3 bases, the J end lost 0 bases, and 13 bases lay between the germline ends.

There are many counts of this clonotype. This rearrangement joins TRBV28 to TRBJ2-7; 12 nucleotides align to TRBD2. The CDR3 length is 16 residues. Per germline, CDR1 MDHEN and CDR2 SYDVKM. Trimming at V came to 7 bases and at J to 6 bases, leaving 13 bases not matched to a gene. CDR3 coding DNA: TGTGCCAGCACCTCGACTAGCGGGAGCAGGTTGGGCGAGCAGTACTTC. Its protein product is CASTSTSGSRLGEQYF.

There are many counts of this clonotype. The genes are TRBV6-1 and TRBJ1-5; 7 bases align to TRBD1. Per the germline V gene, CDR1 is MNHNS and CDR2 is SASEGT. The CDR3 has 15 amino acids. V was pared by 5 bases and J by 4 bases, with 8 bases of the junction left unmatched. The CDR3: CASSKHRDSNQPQHF. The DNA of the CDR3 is TGTGCCAGCAGTAAACACCGGGACAGTAATCAGCCCCAGCATTTT.

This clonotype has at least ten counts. The CDR3 bases are TGTGCCAGTTCGACAGGGGTGGAGGAAAAACTGTTTTTT. Its protein is CASSTGVEEKLFF. This chain joins TRBV7-2 and TRBJ1-4, with 8 bases identical to TRBD1. The CDR3 length is 13 residues. Germline assignment: CDR1 SGHTA and CDR2 FQGNSA. J lost 8 bases, V lost 9 bases, and 8 bases had no gene match.

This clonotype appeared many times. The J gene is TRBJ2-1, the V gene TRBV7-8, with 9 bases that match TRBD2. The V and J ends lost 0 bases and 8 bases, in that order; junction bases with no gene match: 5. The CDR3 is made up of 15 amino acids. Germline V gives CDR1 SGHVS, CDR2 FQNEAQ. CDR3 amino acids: CASSLASGRGYEQFF. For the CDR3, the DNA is TGTGCCAGCAGCTTAGCTAGCGGGAGAGGGTATGAGCAGTTCTTC. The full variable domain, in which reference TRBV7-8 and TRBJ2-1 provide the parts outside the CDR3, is GAGVSQSPRYKVAKRGQDVALRCDPISGHVSLFWYQQALGQGPEFLTYFQNEAQLDKSGLPSDRFFAERPEGSVSTLKIQRTQQEDSAVYLCASSLASGRGYEQFFGPGTRLTVL.

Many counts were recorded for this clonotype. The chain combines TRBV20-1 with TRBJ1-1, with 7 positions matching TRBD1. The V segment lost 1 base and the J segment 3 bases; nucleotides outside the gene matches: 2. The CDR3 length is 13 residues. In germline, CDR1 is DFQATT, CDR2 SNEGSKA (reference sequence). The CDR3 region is CSARVTGDTEAFF. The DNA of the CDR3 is TGCAGTGCTAGAGTAACAGGGGACACTGAAGCTTTCTTT.

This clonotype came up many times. CDR3 bases: TGTGCCAGCACCCTAGCGGGAACTAGCTCTAGCACAGATACGCAGTATTTT. Residues: CASTLAGTSSSTDTQYF. V usage is TRBV4-2 and J usage is TRBJ2-3; 9 positions agree with TRBD2. The CDR3 covers 17 residues. J was trimmed by 0 bases and V by 7 bases; bases with no gene match: 11. Germline CDR1 and CDR2: LGHNA and YNFKEQ.

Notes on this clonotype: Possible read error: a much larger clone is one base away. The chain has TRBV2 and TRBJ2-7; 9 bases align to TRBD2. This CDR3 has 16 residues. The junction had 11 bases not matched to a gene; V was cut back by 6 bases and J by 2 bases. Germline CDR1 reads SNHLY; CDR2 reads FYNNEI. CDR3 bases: TGTGCCAGCAGGATAGCTAGCGGGGCACTTACCTACGAGCAGTACTTC. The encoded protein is CASRIASGALTYEQYF. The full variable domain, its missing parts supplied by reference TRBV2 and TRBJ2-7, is EPEVTQTPSHQVTQMGQEVILRCVPISNHLYFYWYRQILGQKVEFLVSFYNNEISEKSEIFDDQFSVERPDGSNFTLKIRSTKLEDSAMYFCASRIASGALTYEQYFGPGTRLTVT.

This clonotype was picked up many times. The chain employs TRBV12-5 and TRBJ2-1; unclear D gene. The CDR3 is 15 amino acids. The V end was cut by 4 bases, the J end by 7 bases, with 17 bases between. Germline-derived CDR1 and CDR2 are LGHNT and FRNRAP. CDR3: CASGSPRVGKNEQFF. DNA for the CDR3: TGTGCTAGTGGTTCCCCTCGGGTTGGGAAGAATGAGCAGTTCTTC.

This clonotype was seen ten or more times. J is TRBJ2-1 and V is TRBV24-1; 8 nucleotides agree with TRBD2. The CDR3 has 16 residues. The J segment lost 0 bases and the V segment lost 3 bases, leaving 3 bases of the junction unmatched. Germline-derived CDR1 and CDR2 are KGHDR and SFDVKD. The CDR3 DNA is TGTGCCACCAGTGATATAAGCGGGAGCTCCTACAATGAGCAGTTCTTC. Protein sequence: CATSDISGSSYNEQFF.

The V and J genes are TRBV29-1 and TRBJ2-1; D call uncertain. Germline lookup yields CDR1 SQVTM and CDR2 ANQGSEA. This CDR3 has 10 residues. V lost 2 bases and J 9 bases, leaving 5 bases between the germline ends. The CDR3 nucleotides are TGCAGCGTTGAAAACGGTGAGCAGTTCTTC. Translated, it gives CSVENGEQFF.

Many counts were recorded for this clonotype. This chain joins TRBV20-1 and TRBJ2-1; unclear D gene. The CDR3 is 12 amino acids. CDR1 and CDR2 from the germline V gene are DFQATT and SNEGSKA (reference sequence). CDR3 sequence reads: CSTSGFYNEQFF. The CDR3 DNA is TGCAGCACATCCGGGTTTTACAATGAGCAGTTCTTC.

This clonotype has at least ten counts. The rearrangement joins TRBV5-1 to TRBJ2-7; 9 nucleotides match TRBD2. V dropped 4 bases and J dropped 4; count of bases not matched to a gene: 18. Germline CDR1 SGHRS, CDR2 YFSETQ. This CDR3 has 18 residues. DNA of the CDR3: TGCGCCAGCAGCGCAATCGGGGTCAGCGGGAGGCTTATTTACGAGCAGTACTTC. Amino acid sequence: CASSAIGVSGRLIYEQYF.

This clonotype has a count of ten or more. Here the CDR3 reads CAWTGRETQYF. The CDR3 bases are TGTGCCTGGACAGGGCGGGAGACCCAGTACTTC. This chain joins TRBV30 and TRBJ2-5; perhaps TRBD1 as D (5 bases). CDR3 length equals 11 residues. The germline CDR1 and CDR2 sequences are GTSNPN and SVGIG (reference sequence). With 4 bases removed from V and 5 bases from J, the gap between germline ends came to 8 bases. Using reference TRBV30 and TRBJ2-5 for the parts outside the CDR3, the full variable domain is SQTIHQWPATLVQPVGSPLSLECTVEGTSNPNLYWYRQAAGRGLQLLFYSVGIGQISSEVPQNLSASRPQDRQFILSSKKLLLSDSGFYLCAWTGRETQYFGPGTRLLVL.

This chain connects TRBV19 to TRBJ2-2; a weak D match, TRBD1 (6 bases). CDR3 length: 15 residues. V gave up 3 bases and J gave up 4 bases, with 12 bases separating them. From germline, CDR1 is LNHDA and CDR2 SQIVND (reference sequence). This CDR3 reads CASSIPGAGTGELFF. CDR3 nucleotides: TGTGCCAGTAGTATCCCAGGGGCGGGCACCGGGGAGCTGTTTTTT.

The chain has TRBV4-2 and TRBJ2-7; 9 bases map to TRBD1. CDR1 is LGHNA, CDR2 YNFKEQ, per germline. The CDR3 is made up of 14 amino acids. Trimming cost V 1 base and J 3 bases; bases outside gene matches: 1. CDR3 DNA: TGTGCCAGCAGCCAAGTGGACAGGGGCTACGAGCAGTACTTC. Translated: CASSQVDRGYEQYF.

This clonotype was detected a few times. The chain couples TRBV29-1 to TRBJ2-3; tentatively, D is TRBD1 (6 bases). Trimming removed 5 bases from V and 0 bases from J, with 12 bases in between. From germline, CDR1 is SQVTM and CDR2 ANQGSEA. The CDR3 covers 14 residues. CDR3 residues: CSVLGTSSTDTQYF. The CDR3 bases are TGCAGCGTTCTTGGGACAAGTAGCACAGATACGCAGTATTTT.

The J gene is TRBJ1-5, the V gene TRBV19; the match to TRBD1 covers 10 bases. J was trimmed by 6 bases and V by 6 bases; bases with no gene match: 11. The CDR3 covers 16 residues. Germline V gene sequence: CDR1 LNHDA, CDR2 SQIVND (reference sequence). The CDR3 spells CASSYRGQGMGQPQHF. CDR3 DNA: TGTGCCAGTAGCTACCGGGGACAGGGGATGGGTCAGCCCCAGCATTTT.

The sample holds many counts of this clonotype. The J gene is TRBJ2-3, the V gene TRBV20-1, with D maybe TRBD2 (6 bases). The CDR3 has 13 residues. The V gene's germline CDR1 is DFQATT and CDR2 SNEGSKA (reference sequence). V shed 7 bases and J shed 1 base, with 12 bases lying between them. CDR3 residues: CSVPQRGTDTQYF. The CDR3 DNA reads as TGCAGTGTCCCGCAGCGGGGCACAGATACGCAGTATTTT.

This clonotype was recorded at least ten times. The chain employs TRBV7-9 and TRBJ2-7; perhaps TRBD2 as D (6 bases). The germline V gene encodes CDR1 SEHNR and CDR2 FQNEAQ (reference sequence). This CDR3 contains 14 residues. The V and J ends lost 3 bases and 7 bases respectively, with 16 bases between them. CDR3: CASSFSGSGREQYF. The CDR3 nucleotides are TGTGCCAGCAGCTTCTCCGGGAGTGGTAGGGAGCAGTACTTC. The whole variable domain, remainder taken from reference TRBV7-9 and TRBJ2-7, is DTGVSQNPRHKITKRGQNVTFRCDPISEHNRLYWYRQTLGQGPEFLTYFQNEAQLEKSRLLSDRFSAERPKGSFSTLEIQRTEQGDSAMYLCASSFSGSGREQYFGPGTRLTVT.